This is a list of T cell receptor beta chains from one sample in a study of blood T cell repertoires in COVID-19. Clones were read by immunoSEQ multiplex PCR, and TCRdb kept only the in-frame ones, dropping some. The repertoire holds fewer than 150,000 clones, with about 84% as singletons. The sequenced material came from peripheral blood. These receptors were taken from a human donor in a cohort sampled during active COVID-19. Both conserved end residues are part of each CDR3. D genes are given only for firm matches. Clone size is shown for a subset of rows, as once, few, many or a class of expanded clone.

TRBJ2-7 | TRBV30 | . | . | TGTGCCTGGAGTGTACGCGGGGGCAGTGTCTCCTACGAGCAGTACTTC | CAWSVRGGSVSYEQYF
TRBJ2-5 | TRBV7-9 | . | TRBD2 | TGTGCCAGCAGCTTTCTAGCGGGGGCCTCCCAAGAGACCCAGTACTTC | CASSFLAGASQETQYF
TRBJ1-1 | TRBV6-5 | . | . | TGTGCCATGGGGGAGGGGAACACTGAAGCTTTCTTT | CAMGEGNTEAFF
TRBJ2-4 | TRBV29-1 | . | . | TGCAGCGTTCGGGTCCTGATGGGTCAAAACATTCAGTACTTC | CSVRVLMGQNIQYF
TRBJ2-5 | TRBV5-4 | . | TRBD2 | TGTGCCAGCAGTCCCCCCGCTAGCGGGGTGAGGAACCAAGAGACCCAGTACTTC | CASSPPASGVRNQETQYF
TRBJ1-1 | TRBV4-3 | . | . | TGCGCCAGCAGCCAAGCTGTCAGGAACACTGAAGCTTTCTTT | CASSQAVRNTEAFF
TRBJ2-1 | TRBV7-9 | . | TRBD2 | TGTGCCAGCAGCCGAACTAGCGGGGGGGCAGGTGAGCAGTTCTTC | CASSRTSGGAGEQFF
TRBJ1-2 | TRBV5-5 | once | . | TGTGCCAGCAGCTTGGAGGGCAGGGTTTTCAGTGGCTACACCTTC | CASSLEGRVFSGYTF
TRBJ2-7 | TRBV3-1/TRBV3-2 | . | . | TGTGCCAGCAGCCAATTAGGTTACAGGGTATCCTACGAGCAGTACTTC | CASSQLGYRVSYEQYF
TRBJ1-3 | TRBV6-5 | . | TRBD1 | TGTGCCAGCAGCCTTAACAGGGGAATTGGGAACACCATATATTTT | CASSLNRGIGNTIYF
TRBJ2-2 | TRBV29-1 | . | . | TGCACCATATCCCAGGCCGGGATCGGGGAGCTGTTTTTT | CTISQAGIGELFF
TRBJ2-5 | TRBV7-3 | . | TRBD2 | TGTGCCAGCAGCCCTTCCGGACTAGCGGAGACCCAGTACTTC | CASSPSGLAETQYF
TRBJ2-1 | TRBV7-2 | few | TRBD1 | TGTGCCAGCAGCCCCCGGACAGGGAGCTACAATGAGCAGTTCTTC | CASSPRTGSYNEQFF
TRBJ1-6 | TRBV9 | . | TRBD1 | TGTGCCAGCAGCCCCACGACAGGGAAGGGATCACCCCTCCACTTT | CASSPTTGKGSPLHF
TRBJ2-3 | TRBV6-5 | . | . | TGTGCCAGCAAGGTGGGGGGGCTGGGGGATACGCAGTATTTT | CASKVGGLGDTQYF
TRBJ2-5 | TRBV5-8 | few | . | TGTGCCAGCAGCCCCTCGGGGGTGACCCAGTACTTC | CASSPSGVTQYF
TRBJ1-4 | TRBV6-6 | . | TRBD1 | TGTGCCACCAATGGCGAAGGGACAGGGAATGAAAAACTGTTTTTT | CATNGEGTGNEKLFF
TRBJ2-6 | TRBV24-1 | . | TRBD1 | TGTGCCACCAGTGCCGGGACAGCTGGGGCCAACGTCCTGACTTTC | CATSAGTAGANVLTF
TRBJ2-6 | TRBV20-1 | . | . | TGCAGTGCTAGTCAGGGGCGCTCTGGGGCCAACGTCCTGACTTTC | CSASQGRSGANVLTF
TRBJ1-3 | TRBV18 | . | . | TGTGCCAGCTCACCGGAACAGAACTCTGGAAACACCATATATTTT | CASSPEQNSGNTIYF
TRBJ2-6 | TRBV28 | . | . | TGTGCCAGCAGTGCCACAGGGGCGGGAGGGGCCAACGTCCTGACTTTC | CASSATGAGGANVLTF
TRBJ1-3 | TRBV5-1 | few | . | TGCGCCAGCAGCCCGACCGGGACAGGAAACACCATATATTTT | CASSPTGTGNTIYF
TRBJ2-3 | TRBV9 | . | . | TGTGCCAGCAGCGTAGGGGGGGCAGATACGCAGTATTTT | CASSVGGADTQYF
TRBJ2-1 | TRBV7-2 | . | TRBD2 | TGTGCCAGCAGCGCCGGGAGGCTATACAATGAGCAGTTCTTC | CASSAGRLYNEQFF
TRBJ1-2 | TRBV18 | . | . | TGTGCCAGCTCACCAACGATCCGGAGACCTAACTATGGCTACACCTTC | CASSPTIRRPNYGYTF
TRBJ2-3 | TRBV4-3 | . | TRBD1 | TGCGCCAGCAGCCAAGTGTTCACGGGACAGGGTACAGATACGCAGTATTTT | CASSQVFTGQGTDTQYF
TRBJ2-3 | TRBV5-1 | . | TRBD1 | TGCGCCAGCAGCCCCGGACAGGGGGCGACAGATACGCAGTATTTT | CASSPGQGATDTQYF
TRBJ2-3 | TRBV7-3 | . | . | TGTGCCAGCAGCTTAAATGCGTTTAGCACAGATACGCAGTATTTT | CASSLNAFSTDTQYF
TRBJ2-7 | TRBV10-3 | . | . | TGTGCCATCAGTCGACAGGCCTACGAGCAGTACTTC | CAISRQAYEQYF